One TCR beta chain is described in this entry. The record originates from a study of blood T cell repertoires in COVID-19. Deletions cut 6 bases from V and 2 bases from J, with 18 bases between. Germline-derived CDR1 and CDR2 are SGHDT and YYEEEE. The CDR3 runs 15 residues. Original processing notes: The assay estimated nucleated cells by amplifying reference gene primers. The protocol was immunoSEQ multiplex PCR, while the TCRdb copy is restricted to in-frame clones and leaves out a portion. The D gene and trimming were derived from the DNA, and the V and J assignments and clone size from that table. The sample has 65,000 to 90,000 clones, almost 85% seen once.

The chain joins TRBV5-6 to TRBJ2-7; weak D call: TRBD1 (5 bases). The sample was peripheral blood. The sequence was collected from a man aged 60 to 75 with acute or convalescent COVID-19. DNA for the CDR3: TGTGCCAGCAACTCTGCAGGGAAAGAAGCCTACGAGCAGTACTTC. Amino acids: CASNSAGKEAYEQYF. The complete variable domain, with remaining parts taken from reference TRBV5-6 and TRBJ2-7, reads DAGVTQSPTHLIKTRGQQVTLRCSPKSGHDTVSWYQQALGQGPQFIFQYYEEEERQRGNFPDRFSGHQFPNYSSELNVNALLLGDSALYLCASNSAGKEAYEQYFGPGTRLTVT.